This T cell receptor beta chain was sequenced in a study of blood T cell repertoires in COVID-19. Produced via immunoSEQ multiplex PCR; TCRdb's table is partial and in-frame only. The table lists about 140,000 clones, roughly four fifths of them singletons. V lost 2 bases to trimming and J lost 14 bases, with 20 bases between them. Germline loops: CDR1 SGDLS, CDR2 YYNGEE. This CDR3 region has 15 residues. This clone was recorded at least ten times. The sequencing input was peripheral blood. The sequence was obtained from an elderly woman with active or convalescent COVID-19. The gene calls are TRBV9 and TRBJ1-6; maybe TRBD1 (5 bases). CDR3 sequence: CASSVQPGGGSALHF. CDR3 sequence (DNA): TGTGCCAGCAGCGTTCAACCCGGCGGGGGTTCGGCCCTCCACTTT.